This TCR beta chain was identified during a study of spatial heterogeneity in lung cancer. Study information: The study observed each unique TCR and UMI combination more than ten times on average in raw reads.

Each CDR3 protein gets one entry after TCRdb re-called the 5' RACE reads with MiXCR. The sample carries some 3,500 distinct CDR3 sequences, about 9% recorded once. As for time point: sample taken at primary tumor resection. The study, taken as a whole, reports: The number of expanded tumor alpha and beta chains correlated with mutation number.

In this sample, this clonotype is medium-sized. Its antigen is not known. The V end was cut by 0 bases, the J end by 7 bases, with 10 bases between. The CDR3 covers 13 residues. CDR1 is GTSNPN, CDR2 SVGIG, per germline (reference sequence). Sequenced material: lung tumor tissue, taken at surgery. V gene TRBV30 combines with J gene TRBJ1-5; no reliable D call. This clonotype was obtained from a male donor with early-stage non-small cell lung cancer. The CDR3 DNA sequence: TGTGCCTGGAGTGTAAAAGGAGGGCAGCCCCAGCATTTT. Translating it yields CAWSVKGGQPQHF.